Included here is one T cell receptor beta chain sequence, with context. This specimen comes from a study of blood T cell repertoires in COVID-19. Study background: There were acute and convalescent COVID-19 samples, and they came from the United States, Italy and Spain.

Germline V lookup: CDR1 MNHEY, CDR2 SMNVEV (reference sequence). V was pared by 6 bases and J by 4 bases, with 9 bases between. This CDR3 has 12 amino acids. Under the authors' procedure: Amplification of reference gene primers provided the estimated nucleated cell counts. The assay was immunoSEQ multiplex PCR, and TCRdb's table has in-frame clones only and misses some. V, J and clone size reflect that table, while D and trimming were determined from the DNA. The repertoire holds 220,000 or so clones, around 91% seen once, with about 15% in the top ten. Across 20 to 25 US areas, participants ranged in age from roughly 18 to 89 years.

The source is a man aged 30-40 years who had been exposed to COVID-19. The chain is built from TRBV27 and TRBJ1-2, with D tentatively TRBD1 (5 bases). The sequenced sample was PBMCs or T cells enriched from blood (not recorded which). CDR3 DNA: TGTGCCAGCAGGGACGACAGCTATGGCTACACCTTC. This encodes CASRDDSYGYTF.